This entry lists 4 T cell receptor beta chains sequenced from one sample in a study of blood T cell repertoires in COVID-19. Libraries were prepared by immunoSEQ multiplex PCR; TCRdb keeps only in-frame clonotypes and omits some of them. The table includes some 290,000 clones, roughly 90% detected once. Specimen: peripheral blood. Source of these receptors: a woman aged 25 to 39 with COVID-19, enrolled during active disease.

The chain has TRBV7-6 and TRBJ1-5; the match to TRBD1 covers 7 bases. This CDR3 is 16 amino acids long. With V trimmed by 5 bases and J by 0 bases, 7 bases remained unmatched. From germline, CDR1 is SGHVS and CDR2 FNYEAQ. In DNA, the CDR3 is TGTGCCAGCAGCCCCGGGACAGCACTTAGCAATCAGCCCCAGCATTTT. This codes for CASSPGTALSNQPQHF.

The gene calls are TRBV2 and TRBJ2-7, with no clear D. Germline-derived CDR1 and CDR2 are SNHLY and FYNNEI. Trimming pared 5 bases from V and 7 bases from J, leaving 9 bases between. The CDR3 is 11 residues long. CDR3 protein: CASSNLVEQYF. The CDR3 region has the DNA TGTGCCAGCAGTAATCTCGTAGAGCAGTACTTC.

This sequence joins TRBV7-2 and TRBJ2-3; D remains unclear. V lost 5 bases, J lost 4 bases, and 7 bases lay in between. This CDR3 contains 12 residues. Germline-derived CDR1 and CDR2 are SGHTA and FQGNSA. The CDR3 sequence: CASSAFADTQYF. DNA of the CDR3: TGTGCCAGCAGCGCGTTTGCAGATACGCAGTATTTT.

The chain is built from TRBV25-1 and TRBJ1-3, with TRBD1 matching 8 bases. Looked up from germline, CDR1 is MGHDK and CDR2 is SYGVNS. V trimming: 3 bases; J trimming: 4 bases; junction bases outside the gene matches: 5. The CDR3 runs to 15 residues. The CDR3 DNA sequence: TGTGCCAGCAGTGACTCGGGGACAGGAGGAAACACCATATATTTT. Residues: CASSDSGTGGNTIYF.